A single sample is the source of the 21 T cell receptor beta chains below, sequenced in a study of blood T cells in healthy people across ages. A J-beta primer mix and a sample-barcoded 5' primer were used in a second PCR of roughly 7 to 12 cycles. TCRdb ran MiXCR on the 5' RACE reads and lists one entry per CDR3 protein. Of approximately 810,000 distinct CDR3 sequences in the sample, around 34% were seen once. Material for sequencing was blood. These receptor sequences come from a man aged 18 to 29 in good health.

This clonotype was seen at least ten times. V and J are TRBV12-3 or TRBV12-4 and TRBJ2-5; a weak D match, TRBD1 (6 bases). Trimming left V 5 bases short and J 4 bases short, with 17 bases between. The CDR3 covers 15 residues. CDR3 in amino acids: CASSPRTALGETQYF. The CDR3 DNA is TGTGCCAGCAGTCCAAGGACAGCACTGGGAGAGACCCAGTACTTC.

This clonotype showed up just a few times. CDR3 sequence (DNA): TGTGCCAGCAGCAGGGACAGGGTTGGCGGGGAGCTGTTTTTT. Its protein is CASSRDRVGGELFF. The chain carries TRBV7-2 and TRBJ2-2; 9 positions agree with TRBD1. V shed 5 bases and J 7 bases; nucleotides not matched to a gene: 5. CDR1 is SGHTA, CDR2 FQGNSA, per germline. CDR3 length equals 14 residues.

This clonotype was observed a few times. This chain joins TRBV3-1 and TRBJ1-2, with TRBD1 as a possible D gene (5 bases). Trimming shortened V by 1 base and J by 4 bases, and 16 bases separated the two germline ends. This CDR3 is built from 16 residues. Germline V gene lookup returns CDR1 LGHDT and CDR2 YNNKEL (reference sequence). As DNA, the CDR3 is TGTGCCAGCAGCCAAGGGGACGTACGGGGCACCTATGGCTACACCTTC. This translates into CASSQGDVRGTYGYTF.

This clonotype was counted a few times. J is TRBJ2-5 and V is TRBV10-3; D remains ambiguous. Trimming removed 5 bases at V and 11 bases at J, with 24 bases between. The CDR3 contains 15 residues. Germline V gives CDR1 ENHRY, CDR2 SYGVKD. The CDR3 is CAISRRNGPTNEQYF. The CDR3, as DNA: TGTGCCATCAGTAGACGGAACGGGCCCACCAATGAGCAGTACTTC.

This clonotype was counted a few times. The chain is built from TRBV7-3 and TRBJ2-1, with 9 bases lining up with TRBD2. There are 16 residues in the CDR3. Unmatched junction bases numbered 6, after V lost 1 base and J lost 5 bases. The germline CDR1 and CDR2 sequences are SGHTA and FQGTGA. The CDR3 coding sequence is TGTGCCAGCAGCTTAATACCAGCGGGGGGCAACAATGAGCAGTTCTTC. It translates to CASSLIPAGGNNEQFF.

The CDR3 loop is CASSSPRGTGISEQYF. CDR3 nucleotides: TGTGCCAGCAGCTCACCCCGCGGGACAGGCATCTCCGAGCAGTACTTC. V is TRBV21-1 and J is TRBJ2-5; TRBD1, as called in the table, went unchecked against the DNA. The J call is uncertain, as TRBJ2-7 better fits the DNA end. TRBV21-1 is tagged as a pseudogene. CDR3 length: 16 amino acids.

The table lists this clonotype with a count of one. The chain employs TRBV4-3 and TRBJ1-1; D gene ambiguous. V shed 2 bases and J shed 10 bases, with 11 bases lying between them. This CDR3 is 12 amino acids long. From germline, CDR1 is LGHNA and CDR2 YSLEER. The DNA of the CDR3 is TGCGCCAGCAGCCAAAACGCCGTGGTAGCTTTCTTT. Translation: CASSQNAVVAFF.

This rearrangement joins TRBV12-5 to TRBJ2-3, with 9 positions matching TRBD2. Per the germline V gene, CDR1 is LGHNT and CDR2 is FRNRAP. The CDR3 sequence is 14 residues long. V dropped 6 bases and J dropped 6; count of bases not matched to a gene: 7. The CDR3 loop reads CASGRGLASDTQYF. The CDR3 bases are TGTGCTAGTGGCCGTGGACTAGCGAGTGATACGCAGTATTTT.

The V call is TRBV4-1, the J call TRBJ2-1; no reliable D call. The V gene's germline CDR1 is MGHRA and CDR2 YSYEKL. The ends were cut back, 1 base at V and 0 bases at J, with 10 bases in the middle. This CDR3 contains 16 residues. Here the CDR3 DNA reads TGCGCCAGCAGCCAAGGGTGGCAGCCCTCCTACAATGAGCAGTTCTTC. Its protein product is CASSQGWQPSYNEQFF.

There are many counts of this clonotype. This sequence joins TRBV20-1 and TRBJ2-1; D is possibly TRBD2 (7 bases). Deletions cut 5 bases from V and 7 bases from J, with 15 bases between. This CDR3 region has 13 residues. The germline gives CDR1 DFQATT, CDR2 SNEGSKA (reference sequence). CDR3 sequence: CSAAGGRGNEQFF. The CDR3 bases are TGCAGTGCTGCCGGGGGGCGGGGAAATGAGCAGTTCTTC.

This clonotype was observed a few times. The V and J genes are TRBV7-2 and TRBJ1-5, with a possible D match to TRBD1 (5 bases). V was cut by 6 bases and J by 9 bases, with 12 bases left in between. Germline assignment: CDR1 SGHTA and CDR2 FQGNSA. CDR3 length: 12 residues. This CDR3 is CASSPGLGPQHF. The CDR3 nucleotides read TGTGCCAGCAGTCCAGGGCTCGGGCCCCAGCATTTT. The full variable domain, with the rest looked up from reference TRBV7-2 and TRBJ1-5, is GAGVSQSPSNKVTEKGKDVELRCDPISGHTALYWYRQSLGQGLEFLIYFQGNSAPDKSGLPSDRFSAERTGGSVSTLTIQRTQQEDSAVYLCASSPGLGPQHFGDGTRLSIL.

This clonotype has more than one count but fewer than ten. The V call is TRBV12-3 or TRBV12-4, the J call TRBJ1-5; the match to TRBD1 covers 12 bases. The CDR3 has 17 residues. V lost 3 bases and J lost 9; bases outside the gene matches: 12. The CDR3 protein is CASSFLPGQGATRPQHF. CDR3 in DNA: TGTGCCAGCAGTTTCTTACCGGGACAGGGGGCTACGAGGCCCCAGCATTTT.

This sequence joins TRBV18 and TRBJ1-4, with 7 positions matching TRBD1. CDR1 is KGHSH and CDR2 is LQKENI in the germline V gene. The CDR3 extends over 16 amino acids. V shed 2 bases, J shed 4 bases, and the junction held 7 bases outside the gene matches. CDR3 in amino acids: CASSPGQALGNEKLFF. Written as DNA, the CDR3 is TGTGCCAGCTCACCAGGACAGGCTCTTGGTAATGAAAAACTGTTTTTT.

The chain combines TRBV7-6 with TRBJ2-1; possibly TRBD2 for D (6 bases). CDR1 and CDR2 from the germline V gene are SGHVS and FNYEAQ. Trimming took off 5 bases at V and 8 bases at J, with 16 bases between the two ends. The CDR3 runs 14 residues. CDR3 in amino acids: CASSLRAGSYEQFF. The CDR3 DNA reads as TGTGCCAGCAGCCTACGAGCGGGCTCCTATGAGCAGTTCTTC.

J is TRBJ2-5 and V is TRBV2, with D perhaps TRBD1 or TRBD2 (6 bases each). TRBJ2-7 matches the DNA end more closely, so the J call is doubtful. The CDR3 has 15 amino acids. Germline V lookup: CDR1 SNHLY, CDR2 FYNNEI. The CDR3 nucleotides are TGTGCCAGCAGTGAAAAACGGGGGCACAGCGACGAGCAGTACTTC. It yields the protein CASSEKRGHSDEQYF.

This clonotype occurred a few times. The J gene is TRBJ2-3, the V gene TRBV24-1; no definite D call. The germline gives CDR1 KGHDR, CDR2 SFDVKD. The CDR3 loop spans 15 amino acids. V gave up 0 bases and J gave up 1 base, with 7 bases separating them. The CDR3 sequence: CATSDLRKGTDTQYF. The CDR3 DNA sequence: TGTGCCACCAGTGATTTGCGCAAGGGCACAGATACGCAGTATTTT.

This clonotype was observed a handful of times. V usage is TRBV20-1 and J usage is TRBJ1-4, with D unclear. The germline gives CDR1 DFQATT, CDR2 SNEGSKA (reference sequence). V gave up 2 bases and J gave up 3 bases, with 7 bases separating them. This CDR3 has 13 residues. The CDR3 nucleotides read TGCAGTGCTAGAAAACAGTCTAATGAAAAACTGTTTTTT. It specifies CSARKQSNEKLFF.

The V and J genes are TRBV15 and TRBJ2-2; D may match TRBD1 or TRBD2 (5 bases each). Germline-derived CDR1 and CDR2 are LNHNV and YYDKDF (reference sequence). The CDR3 length is 13 residues. V dropped 0 bases and J dropped 13 bases, with 12 bases sitting between them. This chain's CDR3 is CATSREGPRGLFF. CDR3 DNA: TGTGCCACCAGCAGAGAGGGACCCCGCGGGCTGTTTTTT.

As for this clonotype: It may be a read error: a sequence one base away is much more abundant. The chain joins TRBV2 to TRBJ2-1; TRBD2 matches 10 bases. Per the germline V gene, CDR1 is SNHLY and CDR2 is FYNNEI. CDR3 size: 15 residues. V lost 6 bases to trimming and J lost 13 bases; unmatched junction nucleotides: 15. CDR3 DNA: TGTGCCAGCAGGTTAACTAGCGGGGAACAAGAGACCCAGTTCTTC. This encodes CASRLTSGEQETQFF. The variable domain in full, with the rest retrieved from reference TRBV2 and TRBJ2-1, is EPEVTQTPSHQVTQMGQEVILRCVPISNHLYFYWYRQILGQKVEFLVSFYNNEISEKSEIFDDQFSVERPDGSNFTLKIRSTKLEDSAMYFCASRLTSGEQETQFFGPGTRLTVL.

The chain has TRBV7-2 and TRBJ2-5, with a possible D match to TRBD1 (8 bases). V was shortened by 4 bases and J by 0 bases, with 12 bases between the two germline ends. The length of the CDR3 is 15 residues. The germline V gene has CDR1 SGHTA and CDR2 FQGNSA. The CDR3 loop is CASSWTGTNQETQYF. The CDR3 bases are TGTGCCAGCAGCTGGACAGGGACTAACCAAGAGACCCAGTACTTC.

This clonotype came up a few times. V gene TRBV20-1 combines with J gene TRBJ1-2; TRBD1 is a possible D gene (6 bases). The germline V gene encodes CDR1 DFQATT and CDR2 SNEGSKA (reference sequence). The length of the CDR3 is 14 residues. Trimming removed 7 bases at V and 6 bases at J, with 21 bases between. The CDR3 is CSVSLGGALNGYTF. CDR3 DNA: TGCAGTGTTAGCCTGGGGGGCGCATTGAATGGCTACACCTTC.